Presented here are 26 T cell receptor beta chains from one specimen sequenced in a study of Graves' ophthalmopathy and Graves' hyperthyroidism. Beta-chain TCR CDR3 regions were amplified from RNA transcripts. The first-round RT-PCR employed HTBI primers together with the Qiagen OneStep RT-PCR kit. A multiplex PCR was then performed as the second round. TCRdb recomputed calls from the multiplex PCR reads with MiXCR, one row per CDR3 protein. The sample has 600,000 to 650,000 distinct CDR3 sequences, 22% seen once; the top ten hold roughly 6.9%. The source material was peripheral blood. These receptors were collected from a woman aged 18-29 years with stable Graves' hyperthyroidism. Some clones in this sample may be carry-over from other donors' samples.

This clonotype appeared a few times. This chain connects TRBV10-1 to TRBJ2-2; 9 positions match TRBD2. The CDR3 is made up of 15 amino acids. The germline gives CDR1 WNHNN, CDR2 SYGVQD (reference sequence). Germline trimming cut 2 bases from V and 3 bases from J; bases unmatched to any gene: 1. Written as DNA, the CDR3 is TGCGCCAGCAGTGAGCAGCGGGGGGACACCGGGGAGCTGTTTTTT. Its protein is CASSEQRGDTGELFF.

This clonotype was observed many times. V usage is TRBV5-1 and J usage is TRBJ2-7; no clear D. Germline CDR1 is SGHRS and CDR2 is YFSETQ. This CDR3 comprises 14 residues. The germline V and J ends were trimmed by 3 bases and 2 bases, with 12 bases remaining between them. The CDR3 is CASSSVVGTYEQYF. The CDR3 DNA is TGCGCCAGCAGCTCGGTGGTGGGAACCTACGAGCAGTACTTC.

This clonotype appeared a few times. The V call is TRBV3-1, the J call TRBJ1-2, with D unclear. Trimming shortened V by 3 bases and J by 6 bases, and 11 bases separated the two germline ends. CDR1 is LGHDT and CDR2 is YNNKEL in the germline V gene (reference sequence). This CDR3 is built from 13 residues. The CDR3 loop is CASSHWTADGYTF. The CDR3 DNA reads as TGTGCCAGCAGCCACTGGACGGCTGATGGCTACACCTTC.

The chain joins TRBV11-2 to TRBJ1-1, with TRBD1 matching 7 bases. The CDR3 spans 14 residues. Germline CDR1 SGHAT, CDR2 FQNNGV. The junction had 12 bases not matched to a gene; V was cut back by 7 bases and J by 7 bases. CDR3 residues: CASNPRAGGNEAFF. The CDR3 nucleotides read TGTGCCAGCAACCCGCGCGCAGGGGGTAATGAAGCTTTCTTT.

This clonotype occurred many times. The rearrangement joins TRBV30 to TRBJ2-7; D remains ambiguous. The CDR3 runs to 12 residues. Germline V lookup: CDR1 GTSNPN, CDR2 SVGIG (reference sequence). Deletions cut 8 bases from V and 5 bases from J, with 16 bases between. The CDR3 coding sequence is TGTGCCGTAGCAAAGAATTTAAACGAGCAGTACTTC. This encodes CAVAKNLNEQYF. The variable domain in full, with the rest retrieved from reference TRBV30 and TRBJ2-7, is SQTIHQWPATLVQPVGSPLSLECTVEGTSNPNLYWYRQAAGRGLQLLFYSVGIGQISSEVPQNLSASRPQDRQFILSSKKLLLSDSGFYLCAVAKNLNEQYFGPGTRLTVT.

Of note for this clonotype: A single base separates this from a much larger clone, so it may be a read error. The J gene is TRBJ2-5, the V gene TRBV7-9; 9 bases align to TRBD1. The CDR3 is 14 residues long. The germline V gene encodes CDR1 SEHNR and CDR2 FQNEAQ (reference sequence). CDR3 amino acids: CAISTGTGIETQYF. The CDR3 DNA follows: TGTGCCATCAGCACTGGGACAGGGATAGAGACCCAGTACTTC.

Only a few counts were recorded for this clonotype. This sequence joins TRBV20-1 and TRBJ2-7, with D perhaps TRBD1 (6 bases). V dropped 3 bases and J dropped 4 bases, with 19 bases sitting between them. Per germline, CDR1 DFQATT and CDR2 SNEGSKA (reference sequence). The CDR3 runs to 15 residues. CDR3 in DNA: TGCAGTGCTAGTTTAGGGTACCTACAGGGTTACGAGCAGTACTTC. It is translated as CSASLGYLQGYEQYF.

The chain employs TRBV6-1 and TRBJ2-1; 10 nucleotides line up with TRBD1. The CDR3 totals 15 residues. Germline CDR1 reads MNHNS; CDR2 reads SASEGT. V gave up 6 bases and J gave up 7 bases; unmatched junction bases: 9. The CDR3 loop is CASRLRDRGMNEQFF. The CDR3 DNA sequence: TGTGCCAGCAGACTCCGGGACAGGGGCATGAATGAGCAGTTCTTC.

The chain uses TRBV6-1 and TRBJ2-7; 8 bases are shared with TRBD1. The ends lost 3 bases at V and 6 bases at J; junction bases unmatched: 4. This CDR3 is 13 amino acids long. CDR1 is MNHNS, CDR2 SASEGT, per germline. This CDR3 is CASSEGQVSEQYF. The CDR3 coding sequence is TGTGCCAGCAGTGAGGGACAGGTCTCCGAGCAGTACTTC.

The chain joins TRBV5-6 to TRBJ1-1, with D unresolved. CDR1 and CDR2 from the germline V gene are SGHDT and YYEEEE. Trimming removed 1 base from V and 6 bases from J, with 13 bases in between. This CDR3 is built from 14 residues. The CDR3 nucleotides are TGTGCCAGCAGCTTGAGGGAAGGGAGGGCTGAAGCTTTCTTT. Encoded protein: CASSLREGRAEAFF.

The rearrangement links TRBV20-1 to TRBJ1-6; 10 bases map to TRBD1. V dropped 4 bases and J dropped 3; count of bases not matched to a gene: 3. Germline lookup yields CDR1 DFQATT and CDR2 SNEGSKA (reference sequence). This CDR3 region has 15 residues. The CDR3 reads CSANGQGVYNSPLHF. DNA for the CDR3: TGCAGTGCTAACGGACAGGGGGTCTATAATTCACCCCTCCACTTT.

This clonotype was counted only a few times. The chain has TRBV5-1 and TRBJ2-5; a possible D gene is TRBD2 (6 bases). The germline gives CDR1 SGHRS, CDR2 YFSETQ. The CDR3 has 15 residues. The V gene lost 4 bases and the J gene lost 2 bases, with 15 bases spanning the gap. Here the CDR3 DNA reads TGCGCCAGCAGCACGATGGGGGGTTATCAAGAGACCCAGTACTTC. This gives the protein CASSTMGGYQETQYF. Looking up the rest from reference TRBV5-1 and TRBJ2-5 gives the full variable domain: KAGVTQTPRYLIKTRGQQVTLSCSPISGHRSVSWYQQTPGQGLQFLFEYFSETQRNKGNFPGRFSGRQFSNSRSEMNVSTLELGDSALYLCASSTMGGYQETQYFGPGTRLLVL.

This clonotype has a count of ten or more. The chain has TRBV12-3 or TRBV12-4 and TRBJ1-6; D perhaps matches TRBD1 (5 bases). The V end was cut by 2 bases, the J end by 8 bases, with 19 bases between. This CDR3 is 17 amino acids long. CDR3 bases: TGTGCCAGCAGTTTATTGGGCGGACATGCTCAGGATTCACCCCTCCACTTT. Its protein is CASSLLGGHAQDSPLHF.

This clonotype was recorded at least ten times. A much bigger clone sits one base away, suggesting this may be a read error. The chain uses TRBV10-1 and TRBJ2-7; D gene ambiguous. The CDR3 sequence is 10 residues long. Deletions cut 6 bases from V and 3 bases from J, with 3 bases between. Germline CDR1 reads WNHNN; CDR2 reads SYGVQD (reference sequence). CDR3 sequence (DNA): TGCGCCAGCAGCTACTACGAGCAGTACTTC. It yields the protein CASSYYEQYF.

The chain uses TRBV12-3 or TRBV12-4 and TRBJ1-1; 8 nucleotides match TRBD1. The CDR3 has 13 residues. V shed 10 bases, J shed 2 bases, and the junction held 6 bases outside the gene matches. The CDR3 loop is CANSDRGNTEAFF. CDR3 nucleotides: TGTGCCAACTCTGACAGGGGAAACACTGAAGCTTTCTTT.

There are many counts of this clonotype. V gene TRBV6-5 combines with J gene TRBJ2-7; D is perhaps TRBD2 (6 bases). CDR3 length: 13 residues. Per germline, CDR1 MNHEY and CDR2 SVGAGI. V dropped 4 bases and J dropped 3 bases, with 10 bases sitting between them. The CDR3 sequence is CASSSGGFYEQYF. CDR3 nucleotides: TGTGCCAGCAGTTCCGGAGGGTTCTACGAGCAGTACTTC.

CDR3 residues: CASSEGMIYGYTF. The CDR3 DNA reads TGTGCCAGCAGTGAAGGAATGATCTATGGCTACACCTTC. The rearrangement joins TRBV2 to TRBJ1-2; no firm D call. The germline CDR1 and CDR2 sequences are SNHLY and FYNNEI. The CDR3 covers 13 residues. V shed 1 base and J shed 4 bases, with 7 bases lying between them. Looking up the rest from reference TRBV2 and TRBJ1-2 gives the full variable domain: EPEVTQTPSHQVTQMGQEVILRCVPISNHLYFYWYRQILGQKVEFLVSFYNNEISEKSEIFDDQFSVERPDGSNFTLKIRSTKLEDSAMYFCASSEGMIYGYTFGSGTRLTVV.

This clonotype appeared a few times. The CDR3, as DNA: TGCAGTGCTAGACAGGGGGCCGAGCAGTACTTC. Translation gives CSARQGAEQYF. This sequence joins TRBV20-1 and TRBJ2-7, with 8 bases lining up with TRBD1. CDR1 DFQATT and CDR2 SNEGSKA come from the germline V gene (reference sequence). The CDR3 spans 11 residues. The V segment lost 2 bases and the J segment 6 bases; nucleotides outside the gene matches: 0.

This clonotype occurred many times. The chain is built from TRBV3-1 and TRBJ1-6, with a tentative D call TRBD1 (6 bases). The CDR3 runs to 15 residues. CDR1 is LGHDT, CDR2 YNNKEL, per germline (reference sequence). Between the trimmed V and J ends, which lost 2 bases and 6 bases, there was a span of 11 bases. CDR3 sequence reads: CASSQSQGINSPLHF. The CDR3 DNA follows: TGTGCCAGCAGCCAATCGCAGGGGATTAATTCACCCCTCCACTTT.

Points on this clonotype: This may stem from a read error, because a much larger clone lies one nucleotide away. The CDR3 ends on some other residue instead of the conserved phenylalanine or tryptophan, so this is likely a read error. The CDR3 reads CSARRSGGGGNQPQHL. As DNA, the CDR3 is TGCAGTGCTAGAAGGTCAGGGGGCGGTGGCAATCAGCCCCAGCATTTG. This rearrangement joins TRBV20-1 to TRBJ1-5; 8 bases agree with TRBD1. Germline V gene lookup returns CDR1 DFQATT and CDR2 SNEGSKA (reference sequence). There are 16 residues in the CDR3. With V trimmed by 2 bases and J by 2 bases, 8 bases remained unmatched.

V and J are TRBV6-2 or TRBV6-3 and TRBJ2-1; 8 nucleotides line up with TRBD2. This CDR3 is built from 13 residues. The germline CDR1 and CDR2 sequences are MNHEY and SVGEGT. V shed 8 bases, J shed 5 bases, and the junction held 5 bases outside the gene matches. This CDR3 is CASGSGDHNEQFF. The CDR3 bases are TGTGCCAGCGGTAGCGGGGATCACAATGAGCAGTTCTTC.

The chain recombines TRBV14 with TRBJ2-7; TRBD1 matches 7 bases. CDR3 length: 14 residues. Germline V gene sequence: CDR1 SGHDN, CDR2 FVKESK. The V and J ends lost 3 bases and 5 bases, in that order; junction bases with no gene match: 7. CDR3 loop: CASSHSDRAHEQYF. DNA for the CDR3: TGTGCCAGCAGCCATAGCGACAGGGCCCACGAGCAGTACTTC.

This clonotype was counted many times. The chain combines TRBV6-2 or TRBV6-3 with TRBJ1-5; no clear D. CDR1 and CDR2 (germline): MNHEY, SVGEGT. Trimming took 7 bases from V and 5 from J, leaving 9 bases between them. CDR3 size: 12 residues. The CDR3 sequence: CASMERDQPQHF. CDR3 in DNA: TGTGCCAGCATGGAGAGGGATCAGCCCCAGCATTTT.

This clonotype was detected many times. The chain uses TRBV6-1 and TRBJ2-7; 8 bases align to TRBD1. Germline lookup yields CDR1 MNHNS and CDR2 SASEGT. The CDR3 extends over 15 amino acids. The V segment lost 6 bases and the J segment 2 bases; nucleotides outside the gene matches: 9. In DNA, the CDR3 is TGTGCCAGCAGCTCTCCGGGACAGGTGACCTACGAGCAGTACTTC. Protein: CASSSPGQVTYEQYF.

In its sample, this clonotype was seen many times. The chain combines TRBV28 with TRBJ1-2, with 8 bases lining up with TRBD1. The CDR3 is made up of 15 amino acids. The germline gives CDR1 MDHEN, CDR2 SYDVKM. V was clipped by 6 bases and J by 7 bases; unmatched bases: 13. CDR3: CASRSPAGTGVGYTF. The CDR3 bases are TGTGCCAGCAGATCCCCCGCCGGGACAGGCGTTGGCTACACCTTC.

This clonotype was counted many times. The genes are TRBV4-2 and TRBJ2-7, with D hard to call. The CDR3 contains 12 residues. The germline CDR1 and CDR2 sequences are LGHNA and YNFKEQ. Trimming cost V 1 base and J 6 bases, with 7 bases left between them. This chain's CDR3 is CASSQALGEQYF. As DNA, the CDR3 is TGTGCCAGCAGCCAAGCTTTGGGCGAGCAGTACTTC.